These 7 T cell receptor beta chains share one sample of origin, sequenced in a study of OX40 agonist ivuxolimab in advanced cancers. The assay was immunoSEQ multiplex PCR, and TCRdb's table has in-frame clones only and misses some. The table has about 79,000 clones, 86% seen once. Material: CD4+ or CD8+ T cells sorted from blood, obtained in a trial of the OX40 agonist ivuxolimab. The receptor set was obtained from an adult with an advanced solid tumor such as melanoma, head and neck, liver or kidney cancer.

The chain uses TRBV7-9 and TRBJ2-3, with D uncertain. Germline V gene sequence: CDR1 SEHNR, CDR2 FQNEAQ (reference sequence). This CDR3 is 12 amino acids long. V gave up 5 bases and J gave up 2 bases, with 5 bases separating them. CDR3 protein: CASSTHTDTQYF. DNA of the CDR3: TGTGCCAGCAGCACCCACACAGATACGCAGTATTTT.

The V and J genes are TRBV7-6 and TRBJ2-7; tentative D call: TRBD1 (6 bases). Trimming removed 2 bases at V and 6 bases at J, with 17 bases between. Germline CDR1 and CDR2: SGHVS and FNYEAQ. CDR3 size: 15 residues. The CDR3 DNA is TGTGCCAGCAGCTTAAATCAGGGGCCATCGTCCGAGCAGTACTTC. It encodes CASSLNQGPSSEQYF.

The rearrangement joins TRBV7-2 to TRBJ2-1, with D uncertain. This CDR3 is 14 amino acids long. Trimming took 1 base from V and 2 from J, leaving 6 bases between them. Germline loops: CDR1 SGHTA, CDR2 FQGNSA. The CDR3 region has the DNA TGTGCCAGCAGCTTAGAGGGTACCTACAATGAGCAGTTCTTC. Residues: CASSLEGTYNEQFF.

The gene calls are TRBV7-2 and TRBJ2-3, with D possibly matching TRBD2 (7 bases). The CDR3 contains 15 residues. Trimming stripped 1 base from V and 4 bases from J, with 12 bases between. Germline V gene data show CDR1 as SGHTA and CDR2 as FQGNSA. CDR3 residues: CASSLVSGGPDTQYF. As DNA, the CDR3 is TGTGCCAGCAGCTTAGTTTCGGGGGGCCCAGATACGCAGTATTTT.

J is TRBJ1-3 and V is TRBV19; possible D gene TRBD1, 5 bases. This CDR3 is 14 amino acids long. Per the germline V gene, CDR1 is LNHDA and CDR2 is SQIVND (reference sequence). V lost 5 bases and J 7 bases, leaving 15 bases between the germline ends. The CDR3 DNA is TGTGCCAGTAGTGACGCCACGGGACCGAACACCATATATTTT. Its translation: CASSDATGPNTIYF.

The rearrangement uses TRBV2 and TRBJ1-5, with D unclear. From germline, CDR1 is SNHLY and CDR2 FYNNEI. This CDR3 is built from 15 residues. Trimming removed 7 bases at V and 0 bases at J, with 13 bases between. The CDR3 DNA reads as TGTGCCAGCACTCCATCCTTTTATAGCAATCAGCCCCAGCATTTT. Amino acids: CASTPSFYSNQPQHF. Full variable domain (outside the CDR3, taken from reference TRBV2 and TRBJ1-5): EPEVTQTPSHQVTQMGQEVILRCVPISNHLYFYWYRQILGQKVEFLVSFYNNEISEKSEIFDDQFSVERPDGSNFTLKIRSTKLEDSAMYFCASTPSFYSNQPQHFGDGTRLSIL.

The chain recombines TRBV11-3 with TRBJ2-2; D not resolved. Looked up from germline, CDR1 is SGHNT and CDR2 is YENEEA. There are 14 residues in the CDR3. Trimming cost V 2 bases and J 5 bases, with 9 bases left between them. CDR3 region: CASSLRAMTGELFF. The CDR3 DNA is TGTGCCAGCAGCTTAAGGGCCATGACCGGGGAGCTGTTTTTT.